This T cell receptor beta chain stems from a study of blood T cell repertoires in COVID-19. Method: immunoSEQ multiplex PCR; TCRdb's copy keeps in-frame clones and lacks some. The sample has about 120,000 clones; about 83% are singletons. The CDR3 covers 13 residues. Germline V gene sequence: CDR1 MNHEY, CDR2 SVGAGI. V was cut by 6 bases and J by 2 bases, with 11 bases left in between. V and J are TRBV6-5 and TRBJ2-7; a weak D match, TRBD1 (6 bases). The sample consisted of peripheral blood. The receptor was derived from a man aged 80 or over with active or convalescent COVID-19. In nucleotides, the CDR3 is TGTGCCAGCAGCCTGGACAGCGCCTACGAGCAGTACTTC. Translated, it gives CASSLDSAYEQYF.